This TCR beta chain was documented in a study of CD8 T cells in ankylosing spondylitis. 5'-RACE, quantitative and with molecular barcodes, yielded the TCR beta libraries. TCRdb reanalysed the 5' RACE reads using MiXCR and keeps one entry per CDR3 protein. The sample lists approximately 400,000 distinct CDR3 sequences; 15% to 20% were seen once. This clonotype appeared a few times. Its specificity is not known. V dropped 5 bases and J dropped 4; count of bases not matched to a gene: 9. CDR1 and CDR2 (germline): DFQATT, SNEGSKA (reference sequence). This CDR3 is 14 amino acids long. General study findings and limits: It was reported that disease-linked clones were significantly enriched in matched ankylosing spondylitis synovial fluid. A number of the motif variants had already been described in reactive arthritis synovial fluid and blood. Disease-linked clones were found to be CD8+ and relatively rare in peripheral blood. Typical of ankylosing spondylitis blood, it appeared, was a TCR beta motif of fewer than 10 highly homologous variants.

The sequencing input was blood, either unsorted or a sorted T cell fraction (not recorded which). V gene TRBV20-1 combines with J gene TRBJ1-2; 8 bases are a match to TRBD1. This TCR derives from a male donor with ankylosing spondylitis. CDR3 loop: CSALDRVSVYGYTF. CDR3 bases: TGCAGTGCTCTGGACAGGGTGTCGGTCTATGGCTACACCTTC.